The 5 T cell receptor beta chains given below trace back to one sample, sequenced in a study of preoperative IRX-2 immunotherapy in early breast cancer. Treatment defined: preoperative locoregional IRX-2 cytokine immunotherapy. Data came from immunoSEQ multiplex PCR; TCRdb stores just in-frame clones and leaves some out. Of around 40,000 clones in the sample, approximately 80% were seen once. The starting material was tumor tissue, obtained after IRX-2 immunotherapy. These TCRs come from a human donor with breast cancer.

The chain uses TRBV7-1 and TRBJ1-3, with TRBD1 matching over 8 bases. TRBV7-1 is assigned to the ORF class and has an uncertain function. J gave up 2 bases and V 10 bases, and 10 bases lay outside the gene matches. CDR3 length: 15 amino acids. The CDR3 bases are TGTGCCAACGCATTAACAGGGGGGACTGGAAACACCATATATTTT. Amino acids: CANALTGGTGNTIYF.

The genes are TRBV9 and TRBJ1-3, with D perhaps TRBD1 (5 bases). V dropped 5 bases and J dropped 8 bases, with 11 bases sitting between them. This CDR3 comprises 12 residues. CDR1 is SGDLS, CDR2 YYNGEE, per germline. The CDR3 loop is CASSPGPDTIYF. CDR3 nucleotide sequence: TGTGCCAGCAGTCCAGGGCCGGACACCATATATTTT.

J is TRBJ1-4 and V is TRBV6-8; no clear D. V was clipped by 2 bases and J by 0 bases, with 7 bases between them. Per the germline V gene, CDR1 is MNHGY and CDR2 is SAAAGT. The CDR3 is 15 amino acids. Here the CDR3 DNA reads TGTGCCAGCAGTTACAGTCAGCCAACTAATGAAAAACTGTTTTTT. This encodes CASSYSQPTNEKLFF.

The rearrangement uses TRBV29-1 and TRBJ2-7; 7 nucleotides agree with TRBD2. V lost 4 bases, J lost 4 bases, and 10 bases stayed unmatched. This CDR3 spans 14 amino acids. The germline V gene has CDR1 SQVTM and CDR2 ANQGSEA. The CDR3 DNA sequence: TGCAGCGTTGTCATTAGACTAGCCATTTACGAGCAGTACTTC. It yields the protein CSVVIRLAIYEQYF.

The chain carries TRBV5-1 and TRBJ2-5, with a tentative D call TRBD1 (6 bases). Per germline, CDR1 SGHRS and CDR2 YFSETQ. The V end lost 3 bases, the J end lost 5 bases, and 14 bases lay between the germline ends. CDR3 length: 14 residues. The CDR3 coding sequence is TGCGCCAGCAGCTGGGAAGGGGGATGGGAGACCCAGTACTTC. It specifies CASSWEGGWETQYF.